The 30 T cell receptor beta chains below were found in one sample sequenced in a study of low-dose radiotherapy and immunotherapy resistance in tumors. Primers targeting TRAV and TRBV primed first-strand cDNA, covering alpha and beta chains. TCR amplification ran roughly 21 PCR cycles using constant-region and V-primer adapter primers. TCRdb redid the calling of the reads with MiXCR, one entry per CDR3 protein. The data contain about 16,000 distinct CDR3 sequences, over 65% of them singletons. The receptors derive from a human donor with advanced metastatic prostate, ovarian, gallbladder or colorectal cancer (not recorded which). This table probably holds off-target reads from a library built for another chain.

J is TRBJ2-5 and V is TRBV12-3 or TRBV12-4; no clear D. The CDR3 spans 12 residues. The ends were cut back, 7 bases at V and 2 bases at J, with 8 bases in the middle. This CDR3 is CASTSRQETQYF. The CDR3 nucleotides are TGTGCCAGCACCAGTCGGCAAGAGACCCAGTACTTC.

The chain employs TRBV19 and TRBJ1-2; D ambiguous. V was trimmed by 3 bases and J by 3 bases, leaving 11 bases between them. The length of the CDR3 is 14 residues. Per germline, CDR1 LNHDA and CDR2 SQIVND (reference sequence). For the CDR3, the DNA is TGTGCCAGTAGTATCCGCCCCATGCACTATGGCTACACCTTC. The encoded protein is CASSIRPMHYGYTF. The variable domain in full, with the rest retrieved from reference TRBV19 and TRBJ1-2, is DGGITQSPKYLFRKEGQNVTLSCEQNLNHDAMYWYRQDPGQGLRLIYYSQIVNDFQKGDIAEGYSVSREKKESFPLTVTSAQKNPTAFYLCASSIRPMHYGYTFGSGTRLTVV.

The genes are TRBV6-6 and TRBJ1-5; TRBD1 might be the D (5 bases). Germline-derived CDR1 and CDR2 are MNHNY and SVGAGI (reference sequence). V was shortened by 6 bases and J by 6 bases, with 12 bases between the two germline ends. CDR3 length: 13 amino acids. The CDR3 loop is CASRLAGGQPQHF. The DNA of the CDR3 is TGTGCCAGCAGGTTGGCCGGGGGTCAGCCCCAGCATTTT.

The chain combines TRBV7-8 with TRBJ1-1; 7 bases map to TRBD1. V shed 5 bases and J 2 bases; nucleotides not matched to a gene: 17. CDR3 length: 18 amino acids. CDR1 and CDR2 from the germline V gene are SGHVS and FQNEAQ. The CDR3 loop reads CASSPYSGTVIKNTEAFF. Here the CDR3 DNA reads TGTGCCAGCAGCCCCTACTCCGGGACAGTGATCAAAAACACTGAAGCTTTCTTT.

This clonotype came up once. The CDR3 DNA is TGTGCCAGCAGTGGAACTCGTAGCGGACAGTACCAAGAGACCCAGTACTTC. It specifies CASSGTRSGQYQETQYF. The rearrangement links TRBV6-5 to TRBJ2-5; TRBD1 or TRBD2 may be the D gene (6 bases each). The V end lost 5 bases, the J end lost 0 bases, and 19 bases lay between the germline ends. CDR3 size: 17 residues. The germline gives CDR1 MNHEY, CDR2 SVGAGI.

This chain links TRBV6-2 or TRBV6-3 with TRBJ1-2; unclear D gene. Per germline, CDR1 MNHEY and CDR2 SVGEGT. The V gene lost 5 bases and the J gene lost 0 bases, with 10 bases spanning the gap. This CDR3 is built from 14 residues. The CDR3, as DNA: TGTGCCAGCAGTGTTGGGGATTCTAACTATGGCTACACCTTC. Translated, it gives CASSVGDSNYGYTF.

The gene calls are TRBV7-2 and TRBJ2-7, with D hard to call. Germline V CDR1 and CDR2: SGHTA, FQGNSA. The CDR3 runs 15 residues. Between the trimmed V and J ends, which lost 1 base and 2 bases, there was a span of 12 bases. The CDR3 DNA follows: TGTGCCAGCAGCTTAGTATGGCGGCAAACCTACGAGCAGTACTTC. This gives the protein CASSLVWRQTYEQYF.

The chain has TRBV28 and TRBJ1-5; the match to TRBD1 covers 12 bases. The CDR3 extends over 20 amino acids. Germline V gene sequence: CDR1 MDHEN, CDR2 SYDVKM. V dropped 3 bases and J dropped 0; count of bases not matched to a gene: 12. This chain's CDR3 is CASSFTGPGTGGGSNQPQHF. In DNA form, the CDR3 reads TGTGCCAGCAGTTTCACCGGTCCCGGGACAGGGGGCGGTAGCAATCAGCCCCAGCATTTT.

V and J are TRBV18 and TRBJ2-5; 14 bases map to TRBD2. Germline V gene lookup returns CDR1 KGHSH and CDR2 LQKENI. V gave up 1 base and J gave up 5 bases; unmatched junction bases: 3. This CDR3 has 16 residues. The CDR3 DNA follows: TGTGCCAGCTCACCACGTGGGACTAGCGGGAGTGAGACCCAGTACTTC. Its translation: CASSPRGTSGSETQYF.

This clonotype appeared a few times. The genes are TRBV5-1 and TRBJ1-1, with 8 bases lining up with TRBD1. The V and J ends lost 4 bases and 4 bases, in that order; junction bases with no gene match: 9. This CDR3 spans 15 amino acids. Germline CDR1 is SGHRS and CDR2 is YFSETQ. The CDR3 region is CASSPTGARGTEAFF. Here the CDR3 DNA reads TGCGCCAGCAGCCCGACAGGGGCGCGGGGCACTGAAGCTTTCTTT. Complete variable domain (other parts from reference TRBV5-1 and TRBJ1-1): KAGVTQTPRYLIKTRGQQVTLSCSPISGHRSVSWYQQTPGQGLQFLFEYFSETQRNKGNFPGRFSGRQFSNSRSEMNVSTLELGDSALYLCASSPTGARGTEAFFGQGTRLTVV.

The chain combines TRBV6-2 or TRBV6-3 with TRBJ2-1; D gene ambiguous. Germline CDR1 is MNHEY and CDR2 is SVGEGT. The CDR3 has 11 amino acids. With 5 bases removed from V and 4 bases from J, the gap between germline ends came to 3 bases. As DNA, the CDR3 is TGTGCCAGCAGTCGGTACAATGAGCAGTTCTTC. Translating it yields CASSRYNEQFF.

This clonotype was counted between two and nine times. This chain joins TRBV5-1 and TRBJ1-1; 7 bases map to TRBD1. CDR1 is SGHRS, CDR2 YFSETQ, per germline. Trimming removed 1 base from V and 2 bases from J; junction bases left unmatched: 5. The CDR3 is made up of 15 amino acids. In nucleotides, the CDR3 is TGCGCCAGCAGCTTGACAGGGGAAATTAACACTGAAGCTTTCTTT. Protein product: CASSLTGEINTEAFF.

This clonotype is a singleton in its sample. The V call is TRBV29-1, the J call TRBJ1-1; D is possibly TRBD1 (6 bases). Looked up from germline, CDR1 is SQVTM and CDR2 is ANQGSEA. Trimming removed 6 bases from V and 8 bases from J, with 19 bases in between. The length of the CDR3 is 13 residues. For the CDR3, the DNA is TGCAGCGTGGGTACAGGGCTGGGGCAAGAAGCTTTCTTT. Its translation is CSVGTGLGQEAFF.

V usage is TRBV19 and J usage is TRBJ1-1; D uncertain. The germline gives CDR1 LNHDA, CDR2 SQIVND (reference sequence). The CDR3 runs to 13 residues. Trimming removed 5 bases at V and 1 base at J, with 8 bases between. The chain's CDR3 is CASSDTRNTEAFF. In DNA form, the CDR3 reads TGTGCCAGTAGTGACACGCGGAACACTGAAGCTTTCTTT.

V usage is TRBV5-4 and J usage is TRBJ2-5; D may be TRBD2 (7 bases). V was clipped by 3 bases and J by 4 bases, with 13 bases between them. The germline CDR1 and CDR2 sequences are SGHNT and YYREEE (reference sequence). This CDR3 region has 14 residues. The CDR3 reads CASSSGRGGETQYF. The DNA of the CDR3 is TGTGCCAGCAGCTCAGGGAGGGGGGGAGAGACCCAGTACTTC.

This clonotype came up a few times. The CDR3 region is CASTRQGASYEQYF. For the CDR3, the DNA is TGTGCCAGCACCAGACAGGGGGCCTCCTACGAGCAGTACTTC. The chain employs TRBV6-1 and TRBJ2-7; 10 positions match TRBD1. The V gene end was trimmed by 7 bases and the J gene end by 0 bases; junction bases not matched to a gene: 3. The CDR3 extends over 14 amino acids. CDR1 is MNHNS, CDR2 SASEGT, per germline.

The rearrangement joins TRBV7-6 to TRBJ1-1; maybe TRBD1 (5 bases). V was trimmed by 6 bases and J by 1 base, leaving 9 bases between them. This CDR3 is 13 amino acids long. Germline V gene lookup returns CDR1 SGHVS and CDR2 FNYEAQ. The CDR3 DNA is TGTGCCAGCAGTGGAGGACAGAACACTGAAGCTTTCTTT. It codes for CASSGGQNTEAFF.

This clonotype was observed a few times. This chain joins TRBV26 and TRBJ1-6; the table calls TRBD1, which could not be checked here. TRBV26 constitutes a pseudogene. The CDR3 has 14 amino acids. CDR3 bases: TGTGCCAGCCACCCCGGAGGTGGGAACTCACCCCTCCACTTT. It is translated as CASHPGGGNSPLHF.

The rearrangement uses TRBV29-1 and TRBJ2-1, with TRBD2 as a possible D gene (7 bases). The CDR3 length is 15 residues. The V gene lost 4 bases and the J gene lost 4 bases, with 17 bases spanning the gap. Per the germline V gene, CDR1 is SQVTM and CDR2 is ANQGSEA. The CDR3 bases are TGCAGCGTTGGTCGGCGGGCGGGGGCTTACAATGAGCAGTTCTTC. Amino acids: CSVGRRAGAYNEQFF.

The chain is built from TRBV5-6 and TRBJ1-5, with D tentatively TRBD1 (6 bases). Germline CDR1 SGHDT, CDR2 YYEEEE. The V end lost 4 bases, the J end lost 6 bases, and 14 bases lay between the germline ends. There are 14 residues in the CDR3. The CDR3: CASSVTGRRQPQHF. The DNA for the CDR3 is TGTGCCAGCAGCGTGACAGGTCGGCGTCAGCCCCAGCATTTT.

The chain is built from TRBV10-2 and TRBJ1-1; D may be TRBD1 (5 bases). There are 13 residues in the CDR3. V shed 8 bases and J shed 1 base, with 11 bases lying between them. CDR1 is WSHSY, CDR2 SAAADI, per germline. The CDR3 nucleotides read TGCGCCAGCGTAGGGGCGGGGAACACTGAAGCTTTCTTT. This encodes CASVGAGNTEAFF.

This clonotype was observed a single time. This chain connects TRBV28 to TRBJ2-7; unclear D gene. V was trimmed by 4 bases and J by 5 bases, leaving 18 bases between them. CDR3 length equals 15 residues. From germline, CDR1 is MDHEN and CDR2 SYDVKM. The CDR3 nucleotides are TGTGCCAGCAGTTCGTTTCAGAAACTTTCCCACGAGCAGTACTTC. Its translation: CASSSFQKLSHEQYF. Full variable domain (outside the CDR3, taken from reference TRBV28 and TRBJ2-7): DVKVTQSSRYLVKRTGEKVFLECVQDMDHENMFWYRQDPGLGLRLIYFSYDVKMKEKGDIPEGYSVSREKKERFSLILESASTNQTSMYLCASSSFQKLSHEQYFGPGTRLTVT.

This rearrangement joins TRBV20-1 to TRBJ2-6, with D tentatively TRBD1 (6 bases). V gave up 4 bases and J gave up 0 bases, with 19 bases separating them. CDR1 DFQATT and CDR2 SNEGSKA come from the germline V gene (reference sequence). The CDR3 sequence is 18 residues long. The CDR3 loop reads CSATPTPGASSGANVLTF. The CDR3, as DNA: TGCAGTGCTACCCCCACACCAGGGGCGAGCTCTGGGGCCAACGTCCTGACTTTC.

The rearrangement joins TRBV30 to TRBJ2-2, with 7 bases lining up with TRBD1. CDR3 size: 15 residues. CDR1 and CDR2 from the germline V gene are GTSNPN and SVGIG (reference sequence). The J segment lost 4 bases and the V segment lost 0 bases, leaving 5 bases of the junction unmatched. The CDR3 reads CAWSVLAGGTGELFF. In nucleotides, the CDR3 is TGTGCCTGGAGTGTACTTGCAGGGGGCACCGGGGAGCTGTTTTTT.

The chain recombines TRBV11-2 with TRBJ2-2; 11 bases match TRBD2. The CDR3 extends over 19 amino acids. In germline, CDR1 is SGHAT, CDR2 FQNNGV. V shed 2 bases, J shed 3 bases, and the junction held 11 bases outside the gene matches. The CDR3 sequence is CASSLSSSGRLKDTGELFF. The CDR3 DNA reads TGTGCCAGCAGCTTATCTTCTAGCGGGAGGTTGAAGGACACCGGGGAGCTGTTTTTT.

This chain uses TRBV5-1 with TRBJ1-2; possible D gene TRBD1, 5 bases. Germline V lookup: CDR1 SGHRS, CDR2 YFSETQ. V was pared by 6 bases and J by 4 bases, with 13 bases between. This CDR3 contains 13 residues. The CDR3 is CASKEGVAYGYTF. For the CDR3, the DNA is TGCGCCAGCAAAGAAGGGGTAGCCTATGGCTACACCTTC.

V is TRBV5-1 and J is TRBJ2-7; TRBD1 might be the D (5 bases). This CDR3 has 13 residues. The germline CDR1 and CDR2 sequences are SGHRS and YFSETQ. V was trimmed by 4 bases and J by 3 bases, leaving 11 bases between them. CDR3 amino acids: CASSVDSYYEQYF. The CDR3 coding sequence is TGCGCCAGCAGCGTTGACAGCTACTACGAGCAGTACTTC.

The chain uses TRBV9 and TRBJ2-3; D is unresolved. The V gene lost 0 bases and the J gene lost 0 bases, with 8 bases spanning the gap. In germline, CDR1 is SGDLS, CDR2 YYNGEE. This CDR3 has 15 residues. In nucleotides, the CDR3 is TGTGCCAGCAGCGTAGGGGGATGGAGCACAGATACGCAGTATTTT. This gives the protein CASSVGGWSTDTQYF.

The chain recombines TRBV24-1 with TRBJ2-1; D remains unclear. Germline V gene data show CDR1 as KGHDR and CDR2 as SFDVKD. CDR3 length equals 14 residues. V shed 5 bases and J shed 9 bases, with 16 bases lying between them. The CDR3 region has the DNA TGTGCCACCAGTGCCCCATTTCCCTCGCGTGAGCAGTTCTTC. This gives the protein CATSAPFPSREQFF.

This clonotype showed up just once. The genes are TRBV11-2 and TRBJ1-1; D is unclear. V gave up 4 bases and J gave up 0 bases, with 9 bases separating them. This CDR3 is 14 amino acids long. The germline gives CDR1 SGHAT, CDR2 FQNNGV. Written as DNA, the CDR3 is TGTGCCAGCAGCTCTAGTGGGGTGAACACTGAAGCTTTCTTT. Protein product: CASSSSGVNTEAFF.